This TCR beta chain is from a study of T cell repertoires in aging, cancer and after chemotherapy. Germline-derived CDR1 and CDR2 are SEHNR and FQNEAQ (reference sequence). This CDR3 has 14 residues. Trimming stripped 5 bases from V and 7 bases from J, with 15 bases between. Rearranged V-D-J TRB sequences were amplified with a mixed TRB-A/B primer pool. Via MiXCR, TCRdb re-called the multiplex PCR reads, giving one row per CDR3 protein. Among 750 to 950 distinct CDR3 sequences listed, 22% were seen once. Peripheral blood genomic DNA, not sorted cells or RNA, was the template. By share, this clonotype counts as medium-sized.

Sequencing input: blood. The rearrangement joins TRBV7-9 to TRBJ1-5, with no clear D. This clonotype was sampled from a human donor in good health. CDR3 in DNA: TGTGCCAGCAGCAATGCGGGGTTTAGCCAGCCCCAGCATTTT. This gives the protein CASSNAGFSQPQHF.